Presented here are 32 T cell receptor beta chains from one specimen sequenced in a study of cytomegalovirus exposure and HLA in healthy donors. It was with 60 Vbeta and 13 Jbeta primers that the PCR ran. The repertoire was sequenced with immunoSEQ multiplex PCR; TCRdb's copy has only in-frame clones and lacks some. Here the sample table reports about 140,000 clones. The sequenced sample was PBMCs. Receptors were obtained from a male donor in good health and CMV-seronegative.

CDR3 DNA sequence: TGCAGCGTTGACCAGGGACTAGCGGGAGACGAGCAGTACTTC. Translated: CSVDQGLAGDEQYF. The chain combines TRBV29-1 with TRBJ2-5; 14 bases fit TRBD2. The DNA end favors TRBJ2-7, so the J call may be wrong. Per the germline V gene, CDR1 is SQVTM and CDR2 is ANQGSEA. The CDR3 is 14 amino acids.

The chain couples TRBV7-3 to TRBJ1-1; D not certain. Germline lookup yields CDR1 SGHTA and CDR2 FQGTGA. With 2 bases removed from V and 0 bases from J, the gap between germline ends came to 10 bases. The CDR3 consists of 15 residues. CDR3 residues: CASSLYQAMNTEAFF. CDR3 DNA: TGTGCCAGCAGCTTATATCAGGCAATGAACACTGAAGCTTTCTTT.

The genes are TRBV6-5 and TRBJ2-1; tentative D call: TRBD2 (5 bases). The CDR3 runs 14 residues. From germline, CDR1 is MNHEY and CDR2 SVGAGI. The germline V and J ends were trimmed by 2 bases and 10 bases, with 15 bases remaining between them. The CDR3 region is CASSYEAGTEEQFF. The CDR3 DNA reads as TGTGCCAGCAGTTACGAGGCGGGTACGGAGGAGCAGTTCTTC.

The rearrangement joins TRBV6-5 to TRBJ1-5; tentatively, D is TRBD1 (5 bases). V lost 2 bases and J 4 bases, leaving 6 bases between the germline ends. Germline V lookup: CDR1 MNHEY, CDR2 SVGAGI. This CDR3 has 13 amino acids. The CDR3 region is CASSYDRNQPQHF. The DNA for the CDR3 is TGTGCCAGCAGTTACGACAGAAATCAGCCCCAGCATTTT.

The rearrangement uses TRBV9 and TRBJ2-7, with TRBD2 identical over 13 bases. The CDR3 runs to 15 residues. V lost 4 bases and J lost 2; bases outside the gene matches: 3. Germline CDR1 is SGDLS and CDR2 is YYNGEE. CDR3 in amino acids: CASSTTSGGAYEQYF. CDR3 coding DNA: TGTGCCAGCAGCACTACTAGCGGGGGGGCCTACGAGCAGTACTTC.

The chain recombines TRBV4-2 with TRBJ1-2; 9 nucleotides agree with TRBD1. In germline, CDR1 is LGHNA, CDR2 YNFKEQ. There are 16 residues in the CDR3. J gave up 0 bases and V 3 bases, and 5 bases lay outside the gene matches. As DNA, the CDR3 is TGTGCCAGCAGCCAGAGGGGGACAGGGCCTAACTATGGCTACACCTTC. Its translation: CASSQRGTGPNYGYTF.

The CDR3 sequence is CATYGEGSPEAFF. For the CDR3, the DNA is TGCGCCACCTACGGGGAGGGGTCCCCTGAAGCTTTCTTT. The gene calls are TRBV5-1 and TRBJ1-1, with D maybe TRBD1 (5 bases). The CDR3 has 13 residues. The germline CDR1 and CDR2 sequences are SGHRS and YFSETQ. The ends were cut back, 9 bases at V and 6 bases at J, with 18 bases in the middle.

The chain combines TRBV19 with TRBJ1-5; a weak D match, TRBD1 (6 bases). The length of the CDR3 is 19 residues. Germline V gene lookup returns CDR1 LNHDA and CDR2 SQIVND (reference sequence). V lost 1 base to trimming and J lost 1 base, with 20 bases between them. The CDR3 nucleotides are TGTGCCAGTAGTATAGGCCCTATACGACAGGCACGAAGCAATCAGCCCCAGCATTTT. Protein sequence: CASSIGPIRQARSNQPQHF. Full variable domain (remainder filled in from reference TRBV19 and TRBJ1-5): DGGITQSPKYLFRKEGQNVTLSCEQNLNHDAMYWYRQDPGQGLRLIYYSQIVNDFQKGDIAEGYSVSREKKESFPLTVTSAQKNPTAFYLCASSIGPIRQARSNQPQHFGDGTRLSIL.

The genes are TRBV19 and TRBJ1-2, with 7 nucleotides matching TRBD1. With 5 bases clipped from V and 0 bases from J, the junction kept 6 bases outside the gene matches. The length of the CDR3 is 15 residues. Looked up from germline, CDR1 is LNHDA and CDR2 is SQIVND (reference sequence). As DNA, the CDR3 is TGTGCCAGTAGTCTCCAGACAGGGTCTAACTATGGCTACACCTTC. Encoded protein: CASSLQTGSNYGYTF.

The DNA of the CDR3 is TGTGCCAGCAGCCCGGAACTAGCGGGGGGTTACAATGAGCAGTTCTTC. Translated, it gives CASSPELAGGYNEQFF. V and J are TRBV5-6 and TRBJ2-1; TRBD2 matches 12 bases. The CDR3 has 16 residues. V was pared by 4 bases and J by 4 bases, with 6 bases of the junction left unmatched. Germline values: CDR1 SGHDT, CDR2 YYEEEE.

The V and J genes are TRBV29-1 and TRBJ2-7, with 8 bases fitting TRBD1. V shed 3 bases and J 5 bases; nucleotides not matched to a gene: 6. The CDR3 runs to 13 residues. Germline CDR1 reads SQVTM; CDR2 reads ANQGSEA. The DNA of the CDR3 is TGCAGCGTTGAGGAACAGGGGGTGCACGAGCAGTACTTC. Amino acid sequence: CSVEEQGVHEQYF.

The V gene is TRBV10-2, the J gene TRBJ2-3; no reliable D call. Trimming shortened V by 1 base and J by 3 bases, and 14 bases separated the two germline ends. Looked up from germline, CDR1 is WSHSY and CDR2 is SAAADI. The length of the CDR3 is 16 residues. The CDR3 region has the DNA TGCGCCAGCAGTGAGTTTCAGGTGGAAGTTACAGATACGCAGTATTTT. Translation gives CASSEFQVEVTDTQYF.

V usage is TRBV7-2 and J usage is TRBJ1-6; D unclear. This CDR3 comprises 14 residues. Germline CDR1 is SGHTA and CDR2 is FQGNSA. Deletions cut 4 bases from V and 6 bases from J, with 10 bases between. The CDR3 coding sequence is TGTGCCAGCAGCTCCAATGGCCTTAATTCACCCCTCCACTTT. This gives the protein CASSSNGLNSPLHF. The full variable domain, its missing parts supplied by reference TRBV7-2 and TRBJ1-6, is GAGVSQSPSNKVTEKGKDVELRCDPISGHTALYWYRQSLGQGLEFLIYFQGNSAPDKSGLPSDRFSAERTGGSVSTLTIQRTQQEDSAVYLCASSSNGLNSPLHFGNGTRLTVT.

V usage is TRBV5-1 and J usage is TRBJ2-1; tentative D call: TRBD1 (5 bases). The length of the CDR3 is 16 residues. Germline V CDR1 and CDR2: SGHRS, YFSETQ. The V and J ends lost 4 bases and 6 bases respectively, with 20 bases between them. This CDR3 is CASSRAAAGLINEQFF. The CDR3 nucleotides are TGCGCCAGCAGCAGGGCGGCGGCAGGGTTGATCAATGAGCAGTTCTTC.

The V call is TRBV28, the J call TRBJ2-2; D unclear. V was trimmed by 0 bases and J by 8 bases, leaving 16 bases between them. The V gene's germline CDR1 is MDHEN and CDR2 SYDVKM. The CDR3 covers 16 residues. The CDR3 DNA reads TGTGCCAGCAGTTTATGGTCTGCCCGCCTAGGAGGGGAGCTGTTTTTT. This encodes CASSLWSARLGGELFF.

The V call is TRBV5-1, the J call TRBJ1-4; 9 nucleotides agree with TRBD1. The CDR3 covers 15 residues. V gave up 4 bases and J gave up 5 bases; unmatched junction bases: 6. Looked up from germline, CDR1 is SGHRS and CDR2 is YFSETQ. CDR3 coding DNA: TGCGCCAGCAGCGCAACCGGGACAGGGAATGAAAAACTGTTTTTT. Translated, it gives CASSATGTGNEKLFF.

The chain is built from TRBV19 and TRBJ1-1; 9 bases align to TRBD1. V lost 6 bases and J lost 1; bases outside the gene matches: 3. Germline V gives CDR1 LNHDA, CDR2 SQIVND (reference sequence). The CDR3 sequence is 14 residues long. The CDR3, as DNA: TGTGCCAGTAGACACAGGGGGCGGAACACTGAAGCTTTCTTT. This sequence encodes CASRHRGRNTEAFF.

The V and J genes are TRBV30 and TRBJ1-1, with D perhaps TRBD1 (5 bases). Germline CDR1 GTSNPN, CDR2 SVGIG (reference sequence). This CDR3 contains 16 residues. Trimming left V 4 bases short and J 0 bases short, with 18 bases between. CDR3: CAWKGVTGLLNTEAFF. In DNA form, the CDR3 reads TGTGCCTGGAAGGGTGTTACGGGACTTTTGAACACTGAAGCTTTCTTT.

The chain recombines TRBV27 with TRBJ2-3, with 10 bases that match TRBD2. This CDR3 has 16 residues. The J segment lost 6 bases and the V segment lost 5 bases, leaving 11 bases of the junction unmatched. In germline, CDR1 is MNHEY, CDR2 SMNVEV (reference sequence). Here the CDR3 reads CASSKTGTSVADTQYF. DNA of the CDR3: TGTGCCAGCAGTAAGACCGGGACTAGCGTCGCGGATACGCAGTATTTT.

The chain recombines TRBV7-3 with TRBJ2-1; D perhaps matches TRBD2 (5 bases). The CDR3 is 12 residues long. Germline CDR1 is SGHTA and CDR2 is FQGTGA. V dropped 5 bases and J dropped 6 bases, with 8 bases sitting between them. Here the CDR3 DNA reads TGTGCCAGCAGCCAGCGGCCCAATGAGCAGTTCTTC. This gives the protein CASSQRPNEQFF.

The chain is built from TRBV5-8 and TRBJ1-5, with D possibly TRBD1 on 6 matching bases. The germline V gene encodes CDR1 SGHTS and CDR2 YDEGEE. V lost 0 bases, J lost 4 bases, and 11 bases lay in between. The CDR3 runs to 15 residues. This chain's CDR3 is CASSLGQGINQPQHF. As DNA, the CDR3 is TGTGCCAGCAGCTTGGGGCAGGGGATTAATCAGCCCCAGCATTTT. The entire variable domain, with the rest obtained from reference TRBV5-8 and TRBJ1-5, is as follows: EAGVTQSPTHLIKTRGQQATLRCSPISGHTSVYWYQQALGLGLQFLLWYDEGEERNRGNFPPRFSGRQFPNYSSELNVNALELEDSALYLCASSLGQGINQPQHFGDGTRLSIL.

The chain recombines TRBV29-1 with TRBJ2-7; D remains ambiguous. V shed 1 base and J shed 3 bases, with 10 bases lying between them. The germline V gene has CDR1 SQVTM and CDR2 ANQGSEA. The CDR3 spans 13 residues. The CDR3 loop is CSVEVESLYEQYF. CDR3 nucleotides: TGCAGCGTTGAAGTGGAGTCACTCTACGAGCAGTACTTC.

V gene TRBV13 combines with J gene TRBJ1-2; D is undetermined. In germline, CDR1 is PRHDT, CDR2 FYEKMQ (reference sequence). V lost 2 bases, J lost 2 bases, and 9 bases lay in between. This CDR3 is 14 amino acids long. CDR3 residues: CASSLLGGNYGYTF. CDR3 sequence (DNA): TGTGCCAGCAGCTTACTGGGCGGGAACTATGGCTACACCTTC.

The genes are TRBV30 and TRBJ1-2; D not resolved. Germline V gene data show CDR1 as GTSNPN and CDR2 as SVGIG (reference sequence). This CDR3 spans 13 amino acids. Trimming removed 3 bases from V and 1 base from J, with 9 bases in between. In DNA, the CDR3 is TGTGCCTGGAGGGCTCCGGGTAACTATGGCTACACCTTC. Translation gives CAWRAPGNYGYTF.

This chain connects TRBV15 to TRBJ2-5; D possibly corresponds to TRBD2 (6 bases). V lost 4 bases to trimming and J lost 1 base, with 13 bases between them. The CDR3 has 15 amino acids. The germline V gene has CDR1 LNHNV and CDR2 YYDKDF (reference sequence). The CDR3 coding sequence is TGTGCCACCAGCACCGGGACTTCGATCCAAGAGACCCAGTACTTC. Translation: CATSTGTSIQETQYF.

CDR3 coding DNA: TGTGCCACCAGCTTTTCAACCTACGAGCAGTACTTC. Translated, it gives CATSFSTYEQYF. The chain couples TRBV15 to TRBJ2-7; D remains ambiguous. This CDR3 contains 12 residues. Trimming removed 5 bases at V and 2 bases at J, with 7 bases between. Germline assignment: CDR1 LNHNV and CDR2 YYDKDF (reference sequence).

The chain is built from TRBV18 and TRBJ2-2; possibly TRBD2 for D (6 bases). V lost 2 bases to trimming and J lost 1 base, with 11 bases between them. The CDR3 is 16 amino acids. Germline values: CDR1 KGHSH, CDR2 LQKENI. CDR3 sequence: CASSPGLARNTGELFF. CDR3 bases: TGTGCCAGCTCACCAGGGCTAGCGAGGAACACCGGGGAGCTGTTTTTT.

With respect to this clone: The sample has other DNA sequences that encode this CDR3 too. V gene TRBV6-5 combines with J gene TRBJ1-5, with TRBD1 matching over 8 bases. The CDR3 has 14 amino acids. The J segment lost 2 bases and the V segment lost 4 bases, leaving 1 base of the junction unmatched. Germline values: CDR1 MNHEY, CDR2 SVGAGI. The CDR3 is CASSLQGGNQPQHF. CDR3 sequence (DNA): TGTGCCAGCAGTTTACAGGGGGGCAATCAGCCCCAGCATTTT.

The chain has TRBV11-3 and TRBJ2-1; D might be TRBD1 (6 bases). The CDR3 loop spans 14 amino acids. The germline V gene has CDR1 SGHNT and CDR2 YENEEA. V lost 5 bases, J lost 5 bases, and 13 bases lay in between. The CDR3 DNA follows: TGTGCCAGCAGCGCACAGGGTCTGAACAATGAGCAGTTCTTC. Protein: CASSAQGLNNEQFF.

V and J are TRBV15 and TRBJ2-1; 8 nucleotides align to TRBD2. This CDR3 has 13 residues. J gave up 10 bases and V 5 bases, and 7 bases lay outside the gene matches. Germline assignment: CDR1 LNHNV and CDR2 YYDKDF (reference sequence). The DNA of the CDR3 is TGTGCCACCAGCGCGGGACTAGTTGCCGAGCAGTTCTTC. It translates to CATSAGLVAEQFF.

The genes are TRBV9 and TRBJ2-1; 14 nucleotides agree with TRBD2. CDR1 is SGDLS and CDR2 is YYNGEE in the germline V gene. This CDR3 comprises 15 residues. The junction had 2 bases not matched to a gene; V was cut back by 3 bases and J by 6 bases. CDR3 sequence reads: CASSAGTSGSNEQFF. As DNA, the CDR3 is TGTGCCAGCAGCGCCGGGACTAGCGGGAGCAATGAGCAGTTCTTC.

The chain links TRBV30 to TRBJ1-1, with 7 bases aligning to TRBD1. J gave up 11 bases and V 0 bases, and 12 bases lay outside the gene matches. CDR3 length equals 14 residues. The germline gives CDR1 GTSNPN, CDR2 SVGIG (reference sequence). The CDR3 spells CAWSVQGNVRGAFF. CDR3 coding DNA: TGTGCCTGGAGTGTACAGGGGAACGTCCGGGGGGCTTTCTTT.